Listed here are 15 T cell receptor beta chains from one sample, sequenced in a study of blood T cell repertoires in COVID-19. Only in-frame clones appear in the TCRdb table, and some are missing; sequencing was by immunoSEQ multiplex PCR. The sample holds about 160,000 clones, 80% to 90% seen once. The specimen sequenced was peripheral blood. These TCRs come from a woman between 50 and 59 years old with COVID-19, enrolled during active disease.

V gene TRBV6-5 combines with J gene TRBJ2-5, with 10 nucleotides matching TRBD1. Germline V gene data show CDR1 as MNHEY and CDR2 as SVGAGI. This CDR3 has 15 residues. V shed 2 bases, J shed 5 bases, and the junction held 5 bases outside the gene matches. The CDR3 DNA reads TGTGCCAGCAGTTACGGGACAGGGGAATCGGAGACCCAGTACTTC. Amino acids: CASSYGTGESETQYF.

The chain is built from TRBV29-1 and TRBJ1-2; a weak D match, TRBD1 (5 bases). The germline gives CDR1 SQVTM, CDR2 ANQGSEA. V was shortened by 6 bases and J by 4 bases, with 18 bases between the two germline ends. There are 14 residues in the CDR3. The chain's CDR3 is CSVTRERRGYGYTF. The CDR3, as DNA: TGCAGCGTCACGCGGGAACGGAGGGGCTATGGCTACACCTTC.

This chain connects TRBV7-2 to TRBJ2-1; D perhaps matches TRBD2 (7 bases). V lost 1 base, J lost 6 bases, and 19 bases lay in between. The CDR3 extends over 17 amino acids. CDR1 SGHTA and CDR2 FQGNSA come from the germline V gene. CDR3: CASSLGGAGAGTNEQFF. Here the CDR3 DNA reads TGTGCCAGCAGCTTAGGAGGGGCGGGGGCCGGAACCAATGAGCAGTTCTTC.

The chain combines TRBV11-2 with TRBJ2-7; perhaps TRBD1 as D (5 bases). V was clipped by 4 bases and J by 6 bases, with 22 bases between them. The CDR3 is 16 amino acids. The germline V gene encodes CDR1 SGHAT and CDR2 FQNNGV. The DNA of the CDR3 is TGTGCCAGCAGCTCACTAATTTCACAGGTCCGTTTCGAGCAGTACTTC. Protein product: CASSSLISQVRFEQYF.

In its sample, this clone was seen a few times. The V call is TRBV7-2, the J call TRBJ2-2, with D possibly TRBD1 on 6 matching bases. The CDR3 is 16 residues long. Trimming took 10 bases from V and 0 from J, leaving 18 bases between them. Looked up from germline, CDR1 is SGHTA and CDR2 is FQGNSA. For the CDR3, the DNA is TGTGCCATCCCGACGGGACACCCGACGAACACCGGGGAGCTGTTTTTT. It translates to CAIPTGHPTNTGELFF. Filled out from reference TRBV7-2 and TRBJ2-2, the complete variable domain reads GAGVSQSPSNKVTEKGKDVELRCDPISGHTALYWYRQSLGQGLEFLIYFQGNSAPDKSGLPSDRFSAERTGGSVSTLTIQRTQQEDSAVYLCAIPTGHPTNTGELFFGEGSRLTVL.

The V call is TRBV2, the J call TRBJ2-3; 11 bases agree with TRBD2. The CDR3 spans 17 residues. Germline assignment: CDR1 SNHLY and CDR2 FYNNEI. V was pared by 2 bases and J by 4 bases, with 8 bases of the junction left unmatched. CDR3 coding DNA: TGTGCCAGCAGTGAAACCCCCACTAGCGGGGGAGCAGATACGCAGTATTTT. It is translated as CASSETPTSGGADTQYF.

For this clone: The junction departs from the called germline gene at one end, perhaps through a read error. The gene calls are TRBV5-1 and TRBJ2-7; 8 bases map to TRBD1. There are 14 residues in the CDR3. Germline V gene sequence: CDR1 SGHRS, CDR2 YFSETQ. CDR3 DNA sequence: TGCACCAGCAGCACAGGGGGTCGTGCCTACGAGCAGTACTTC. Translation: CTSSTGGRAYEQYF.

V usage is TRBV4-2 and J usage is TRBJ2-2; 7 positions match TRBD2. The germline V gene encodes CDR1 LGHNA and CDR2 YNFKEQ. V trimming: 4 bases; J trimming: 1 base; junction bases outside the gene matches: 3. The CDR3 is made up of 15 amino acids. The CDR3 sequence: CASSPERGNTGELFF. In DNA form, the CDR3 reads TGTGCCAGCAGCCCCGAGCGGGGGAACACCGGGGAGCTGTTTTTT.

This chain joins TRBV6-2 or TRBV6-3 and TRBJ1-5; D perhaps matches TRBD1 (5 bases). V shed 5 bases and J shed 0 bases, with 17 bases lying between them. The CDR3 extends over 17 amino acids. Germline-derived CDR1 and CDR2 are MNHEY and SVGEGT. This CDR3 is CASSRAHGQLSNQPQHF. The CDR3 bases are TGTGCCAGCAGTCGGGCCCATGGACAACTTAGCAATCAGCCCCAGCATTTT.

CDR3 DNA: TGTGCCAGCAGCCGTCCGGGAGCGGGAGAGACCCAGTACTTC. Translation: CASSRPGAGETQYF. This sequence joins TRBV3-1 (or the pseudogene TRBV3-2) and TRBJ2-5; possible D gene TRBD2, 6 bases. Looked up from germline, CDR1 is LGHDT and CDR2 is YNNKEL (reference sequence). This CDR3 region has 14 residues. V was pared by 4 bases and J by 4 bases, with 13 bases between.

V is TRBV2 and J is TRBJ1-6, with TRBD1 matching over 9 bases. The trim removed 5 bases at V and 7 bases at J, leaving 6 bases unmatched. Per the germline V gene, CDR1 is SNHLY and CDR2 is FYNNEI. This CDR3 is built from 15 residues. The DNA of the CDR3 is TGTGCCAGCAGTTTACGACAGGGGGTAAATTCACCCCTCCACTTT. It codes for CASSLRQGVNSPLHF.

The V gene is TRBV25-1, the J gene TRBJ2-1, with 10 positions matching TRBD1. CDR3 length equals 14 residues. With 4 bases clipped from V and 7 bases from J, the junction kept 4 bases outside the gene matches. Germline CDR1 is MGHDK and CDR2 is SYGVNS. This chain's CDR3 is CASSADRGLNEQFF. In nucleotides, the CDR3 is TGTGCCAGCAGTGCAGACAGGGGGCTAAATGAGCAGTTCTTC.

The J gene is TRBJ2-7, the V gene TRBV9; TRBD2 aligns across 13 bases. Germline CDR1 and CDR2: SGDLS and YYNGEE. The CDR3 is made up of 17 amino acids. The J segment lost 5 bases and the V segment lost 3 bases, leaving 11 bases of the junction unmatched. The chain's CDR3 is CASSARTSGGLSHEQYF. The DNA of the CDR3 is TGTGCCAGCAGCGCACGGACTAGCGGGGGATTGTCCCACGAGCAGTACTTC.

This chain connects TRBV30 to TRBJ1-4; no reliable D call. CDR3 length: 12 residues. The germline V and J ends were trimmed by 2 bases and 8 bases, with 9 bases remaining between them. Germline-derived CDR1 and CDR2 are GTSNPN and SVGIG (reference sequence). The CDR3 DNA reads as TGTGCCTGGAGTTGGGCGGGGGAAAAACTGTTTTTT. This codes for CAWSWAGEKLFF.

This clone was seen a single time. This rearrangement joins TRBV7-2 to TRBJ1-6; D is possibly TRBD1 (6 bases). The CDR3 runs to 16 residues. V was pared by 2 bases and J by 6 bases, with 14 bases between. The V gene's germline CDR1 is SGHTA and CDR2 FQGNSA. Written as DNA, the CDR3 is TGTGCCAGCAGCTTAACACAGGGCTCGAGTAATTCACCCCTCCACTTT. Its translation is CASSLTQGSSNSPLHF. The entire variable domain, with the rest obtained from reference TRBV7-2 and TRBJ1-6, is as follows: GAGVSQSPSNKVTEKGKDVELRCDPISGHTALYWYRQSLGQGLEFLIYFQGNSAPDKSGLPSDRFSAERTGGSVSTLTIQRTQQEDSAVYLCASSLTQGSSNSPLHFGNGTRLTVT.